In its sample, the clone carrying this T cell receptor (beta chain) was seen once. Antigen: not known. This sample stems from a study of cytomegalovirus exposure and HLA in healthy donors. The CDR3 runs 14 residues. Germline V CDR1 and CDR2: SNHLY, FYNNEI. V dropped 6 bases and J dropped 6; count of bases not matched to a gene: 6. Study-level findings and limits: One variant, a missense change in DCLRE1C, was linked in a later analysis to TCR beta V- and J-gene trimming.

A multiplex PCR was run with 60 Vbeta primers and 13 Jbeta primers. Profiled with immunoSEQ multiplex PCR; TCRdb holds only in-frame clones, not every one. The sample shows just over 150,000 clones, about 75% of them seen only once. The sample comprised PBMCs. J is TRBJ1-5 and V is TRBV2; 9 bases fit TRBD1. This receptor was obtained from a female donor in good health and CMV-seronegative. As DNA, the CDR3 is TGTGCCAGCAGCCCGACAGGGGGAGTTCAGCCCCAGCATTTT. Protein product: CASSPTGGVQPQHF. Supplemented by reference TRBV2 and TRBJ1-5, the full variable domain reads EPEVTQTPSHQVTQMGQEVILRCVPISNHLYFYWYRQILGQKVEFLVSFYNNEISEKSEIFDDQFSVERPDGSNFTLKIRSTKLEDSAMYFCASSPTGGVQPQHFGDGTRLSIL.